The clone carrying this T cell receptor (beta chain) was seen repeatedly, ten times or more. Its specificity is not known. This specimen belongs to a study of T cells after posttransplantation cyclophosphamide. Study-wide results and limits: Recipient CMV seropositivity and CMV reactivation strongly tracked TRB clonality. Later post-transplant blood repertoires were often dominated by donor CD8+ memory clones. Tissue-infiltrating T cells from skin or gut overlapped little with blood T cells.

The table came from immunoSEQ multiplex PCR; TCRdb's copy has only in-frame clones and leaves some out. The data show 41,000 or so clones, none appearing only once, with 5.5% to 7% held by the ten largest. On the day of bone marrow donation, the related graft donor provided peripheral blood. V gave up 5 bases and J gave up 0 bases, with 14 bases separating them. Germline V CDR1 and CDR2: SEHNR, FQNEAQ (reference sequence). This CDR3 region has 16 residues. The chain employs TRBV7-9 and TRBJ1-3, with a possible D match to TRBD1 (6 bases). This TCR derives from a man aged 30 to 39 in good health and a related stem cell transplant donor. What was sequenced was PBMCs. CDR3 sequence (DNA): TGTGCCAGCAGCCCCATCGGGACAAGCTCTGGAAACACCATATATTTT. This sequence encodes CASSPIGTSSGNTIYF.